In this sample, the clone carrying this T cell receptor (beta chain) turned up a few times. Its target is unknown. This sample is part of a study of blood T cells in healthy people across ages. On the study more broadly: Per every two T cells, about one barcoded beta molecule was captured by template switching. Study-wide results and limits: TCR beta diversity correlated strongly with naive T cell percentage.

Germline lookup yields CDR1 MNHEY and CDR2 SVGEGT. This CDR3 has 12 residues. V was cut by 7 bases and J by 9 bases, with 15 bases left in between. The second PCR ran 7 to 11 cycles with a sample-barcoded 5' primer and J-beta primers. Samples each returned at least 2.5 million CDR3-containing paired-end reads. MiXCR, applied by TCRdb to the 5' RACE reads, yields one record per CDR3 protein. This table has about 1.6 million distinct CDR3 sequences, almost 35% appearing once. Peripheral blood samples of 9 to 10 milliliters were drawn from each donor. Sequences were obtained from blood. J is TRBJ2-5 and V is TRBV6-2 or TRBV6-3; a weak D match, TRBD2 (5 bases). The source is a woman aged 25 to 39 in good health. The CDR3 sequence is CASIQRPGAQYF. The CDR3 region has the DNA TGTGCCAGCATTCAACGTCCCGGGGCCCAGTACTTC.